This TCR beta chain comes out of a study of blood T cell repertoires in COVID-19. Study as a whole: Acute and convalescent COVID-19 specimens originated in the United States, Italy and Spain. Nucleic acid was either cDNA or gDNA, and it came from T cells, B-cell-depleted T cells, or PBMCs.

V lost 7 bases to trimming and J lost 2 bases, with 12 bases between them. Germline CDR1 reads MDHEN; CDR2 reads SYDVKM. CDR3 size: 13 residues. TCRdb's copy holds only in-frame clones and misses some; the assay was immunoSEQ multiplex PCR. The sample holds about 70,000 clones, approximately 86% seen once. This clonotype originated in a human donor in a cohort sampled during active COVID-19. The rearrangement links TRBV28 to TRBJ2-7, with a tentative D call TRBD1 (6 bases). Sequencing was done on a sample of peripheral blood. The CDR3 bases are TGTGCCAGCAAGTCAGGGGTACCCTACGAGCAGTACTTC. This translates into CASKSGVPYEQYF.